Presented here are 5 T cell receptor beta chains from one specimen sequenced in a study of neurological immune-mediated disorders. One entry per CDR3 protein results from TCRdb running MiXCR on the 5' RACE reads. The sample contains approximately 74,000 distinct CDR3 sequences, around 5.2% of which appear only once. Sequenced sample: PBMCs. Receptors originate from a man in his late teens or twenties with multiple sclerosis.

This clonotype was counted ten times or more. V and J are TRBV5-1 and TRBJ2-7; 9 bases are a match to TRBD1. Germline CDR1 SGHRS, CDR2 YFSETQ. Unmatched junction bases numbered 8, after V lost 0 bases and J lost 4 bases. This CDR3 has 16 amino acids. DNA of the CDR3: TGCGCCAGCAGCTTGGCCGCCGGGACAGGGACTTACGAGCAGTACTTC. Translated: CASSLAAGTGTYEQYF.

This clonotype was recorded at least ten times. The chain combines TRBV5-1 with TRBJ2-2; D is undetermined. The CDR3 covers 14 residues. Germline loops: CDR1 SGHRS, CDR2 YFSETQ. Trimming took 0 bases from V and 6 from J, leaving 9 bases between them. The CDR3 is CASSLAFTAGELFF. Written as DNA, the CDR3 is TGCGCCAGCAGCTTGGCCTTTACGGCCGGGGAGCTGTTTTTT.

Ten or more counts support this clonotype. This chain uses TRBV5-1 with TRBJ2-1; D is ambiguous. The CDR3 consists of 15 residues. Germline values: CDR1 SGHRS, CDR2 YFSETQ. V was clipped by 0 bases and J by 0 bases, with 7 bases between them. The CDR3 sequence: CASSLDISSYNEQFF. The CDR3 DNA sequence: TGCGCCAGCAGCTTGGATATTAGCTCCTACAATGAGCAGTTCTTC.

This clonotype was picked up many times. The chain combines TRBV28 with TRBJ1-4; possible D gene TRBD1, 5 bases. CDR1 MDHEN and CDR2 SYDVKM come from the germline V gene. The CDR3 loop spans 14 amino acids. V shed 2 bases and J shed 7 bases, with 11 bases lying between them. The DNA for the CDR3 is TGTGCCAGCAGTTTAGGGACTGAACCTGAAAAACTGTTTTTT. Amino acid sequence: CASSLGTEPEKLFF. Drawing the rest from reference TRBV28 and TRBJ1-4, the complete variable domain is DVKVTQSSRYLVKRTGEKVFLECVQDMDHENMFWYRQDPGLGLRLIYFSYDVKMKEKGDIPEGYSVSREKKERFSLILESASTNQTSMYLCASSLGTEPEKLFFGSGTQLSVL.

The V call is TRBV5-1, the J call TRBJ2-3; D uncertain. Germline V gene data show CDR1 as SGHRS and CDR2 as YFSETQ. Trimming left V 0 bases short and J 2 bases short, with 10 bases between. The CDR3 runs to 15 residues. CDR3 bases: TGCGCCAGCAGCTTGGCCCTCGTAACCACAGATACGCAGTATTTT. It codes for CASSLALVTTDTQYF.